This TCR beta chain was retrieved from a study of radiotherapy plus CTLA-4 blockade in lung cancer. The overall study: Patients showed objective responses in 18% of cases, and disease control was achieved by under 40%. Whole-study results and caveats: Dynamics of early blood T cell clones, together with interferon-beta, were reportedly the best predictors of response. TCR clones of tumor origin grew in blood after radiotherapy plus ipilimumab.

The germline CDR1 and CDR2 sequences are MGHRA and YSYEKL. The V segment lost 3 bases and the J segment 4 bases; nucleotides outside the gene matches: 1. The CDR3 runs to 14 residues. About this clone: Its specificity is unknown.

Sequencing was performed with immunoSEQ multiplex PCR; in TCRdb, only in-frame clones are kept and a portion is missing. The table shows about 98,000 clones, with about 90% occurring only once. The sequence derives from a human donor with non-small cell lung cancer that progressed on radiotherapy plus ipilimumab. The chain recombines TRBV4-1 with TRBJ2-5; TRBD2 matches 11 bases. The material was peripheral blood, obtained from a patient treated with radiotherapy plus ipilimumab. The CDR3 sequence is CASSHSGRGETQYF. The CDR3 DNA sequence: TGCGCCAGCAGCCATAGCGGGAGGGGAGAGACCCAGTACTTC.